One and the same sample provided the 31 T cell receptor beta chains below, sequenced in a study of Graves' ophthalmopathy and Graves' hyperthyroidism (dated by TCRdb to between 2018 and 2020). Sequenced on an Illumina HiSeq 2000. For repertoire sequencing, the TCR beta CDR3 regions were amplified from RNA transcripts. The first round of RT-PCR was done with HTBI primers and the Qiagen OneStep RT-PCR kit, and was followed by a second round of multiplex PCR, then size selection and purification. Clones were called with MiXCR by TCRdb after fastp trimmed the public reads at Q25, and only in-frame beta chains were retained. Rows with one shared CDR3 protein collapse into an entry with the most common genes and DNA. In all, the sample holds about 220,000 distinct CDR3 sequences, and 20% to 25% of those were seen once. The ten largest clones add up to approximately 39% of the sample. The sample was peripheral blood. Receptors were obtained from a woman between 45 and 60 years old with Graves' ophthalmopathy. Donor details come from another sample of the same person, matched by shared clones.

J is TRBJ1-2 and V is TRBV29-1, with TRBD1 identical over 8 bases. V dropped 5 bases and J dropped 8; count of bases not matched to a gene: 7. CDR3 size: 12 residues. Germline CDR1 and CDR2: SQVTM and ANQGSEA. In DNA, the CDR3 is TGCAGCGTTTTTCAGGGGGCGATGGGCTACACCTTC. It codes for CSVFQGAMGYTF.

The V gene is TRBV28, the J gene TRBJ1-2; unclear D gene. CDR1 MDHEN and CDR2 SYDVKM come from the germline V gene. This CDR3 spans 14 amino acids. Trimming cost V 4 bases and J 8 bases, with 17 bases left between them. The CDR3 region has the DNA TGTGCCAGCAGTTCCTTGGGTTGGGGTAACGGCTACACCTTC. Its translation: CASSSLGWGNGYTF.

CDR3 DNA: TGTGCCAGCAGCTTACAGGGGGCGTCGGGCGAGCAGTACTTC. Translation gives CASSLQGASGEQYF. The V and J genes are TRBV11-2 and TRBJ2-7; TRBD1 aligns across 8 bases. V lost 2 bases to trimming and J lost 6 bases; unmatched junction nucleotides: 6. The length of the CDR3 is 14 residues. CDR1 SGHAT and CDR2 FQNNGV come from the germline V gene. The whole variable domain, remainder taken from reference TRBV11-2 and TRBJ2-7, is EAGVAQSPRYKIIEKRQSVAFWCNPISGHATLYWYQQILGQGPKLLIQFQNNGVVDDSQLPKDRFSAERLKGVDSTLKIQPAKLEDSAVYLCASSLQGASGEQYFGPGTRLTVT.

Many counts were recorded for this clonotype. The genes are TRBV7-2 and TRBJ2-2; TRBD1 aligns across 7 bases. The V segment lost 3 bases and the J segment 5 bases; nucleotides outside the gene matches: 6. Germline V CDR1 and CDR2: SGHTA, FQGNSA. The CDR3 sequence is 15 residues long. CDR3 sequence: CASSLRQGYTGELFF. CDR3 coding DNA: TGTGCCAGCAGCTTGCGACAGGGTTATACCGGGGAGCTGTTTTTT.

This clonotype has a count of ten or more. DNA of the CDR3: TGTGCCAGCAGCTTGGGGGAGGCCCAGTACTTC. The encoded protein is CASSLGEAQYF. The chain combines TRBV11-2 with TRBJ2-5, with TRBD2 as a possible D gene (6 bases). The CDR3 runs to 11 residues. Germline CDR1 and CDR2: SGHAT and FQNNGV. Trimming pared 3 bases from V and 9 bases from J, leaving 8 bases between.

The chain links TRBV5-5 to TRBJ2-5; 7 nucleotides align to TRBD1. CDR1 is SGHKS and CDR2 is YYEKEE in the germline V gene (reference sequence). This CDR3 is built from 16 residues. The junction had 7 bases not matched to a gene; V was cut back by 0 bases and J by 2 bases. In nucleotides, the CDR3 is TGTGCCAGCAGCTTGGTGGGTACAGGGGCTCAAGAGACCCAGTACTTC. Its translation is CASSLVGTGAQETQYF.

With regard to this clonotype: Germline and junction disagree at one end, which may indicate a read error. The chain links TRBV5-1 to TRBJ2-7; 11 nucleotides line up with TRBD2. This CDR3 has 18 amino acids. Germline CDR1 and CDR2: SGHRS and YFSETQ. CDR3 in DNA: TGCGCCAGCAGCTTGAGGCTAGCGGGAGGCCTGAGCTCCTACGGGCAGTACTTC. Translating it yields CASSLRLAGGLSSYGQYF.

This clonotype showed up many times. The chain's CDR3 is CSARLAGVTNYGYTF. The CDR3 nucleotides are TGCAGTGCTAGACTCGCGGGGGTGACTAACTATGGCTACACCTTC. The chain couples TRBV20-1 to TRBJ1-2, with D possibly being TRBD1 (5 bases). The germline gives CDR1 DFQATT, CDR2 SNEGSKA (reference sequence). V lost 2 bases to trimming and J lost 0 bases, with 13 bases between them. The length of the CDR3 is 15 residues.

V is TRBV25-1 and J is TRBJ2-2, with D possibly matching TRBD2 (5 bases). The CDR3 extends over 16 amino acids. Per the germline V gene, CDR1 is MGHDK and CDR2 is SYGVNS. V was trimmed by 8 bases and J by 6 bases, leaving 22 bases between them. In nucleotides, the CDR3 is TGTGCCAGCGCACGCAATGGGCCGGGGTCGCCCGGGGAGCTGTTTTTT. It encodes CASARNGPGSPGELFF.

This clonotype was seen repeatedly, ten times or more. This sequence joins TRBV12-3 or TRBV12-4 and TRBJ2-5; D assignment may be TRBD1 or TRBD2 (6 bases each). CDR3 length: 13 amino acids. Trimming shortened V by 4 bases and J by 5 bases, and 11 bases separated the two germline ends. CDR3 bases: TGTGCCAGCAGTTGGGGGGCCTGGGAGACCCAGTACTTC. Its translation is CASSWGAWETQYF.

In this sample, this clonotype turned up many times. The chain employs TRBV7-6 and TRBJ2-7; a possible D gene is TRBD2 (5 bases). Trimming shortened V by 1 base and J by 3 bases, and 16 bases separated the two germline ends. The CDR3 length is 16 residues. Germline loops: CDR1 SGHVS, CDR2 FNYEAQ. This CDR3 reads CASSLGVSSNDYEQYF. The CDR3 DNA reads TGTGCCAGCAGCTTAGGGGTCTCTAGCAACGACTACGAGCAGTACTTC.

The chain has TRBV3-1 and TRBJ1-1; D uncertain. Per the germline V gene, CDR1 is LGHDT and CDR2 is YNNKEL (reference sequence). The CDR3 is 15 amino acids. V lost 1 base and J 4 bases, leaving 13 bases between the germline ends. The CDR3 protein is CASSQGVREPTEAFF. The CDR3 DNA reads as TGTGCCAGCAGCCAAGGGGTCCGGGAACCCACTGAAGCTTTCTTT.

To note about this clonotype: A read error is possible here, since a much larger clone lies one base away. This rearrangement joins TRBV3-1 to TRBJ1-1, with D perhaps TRBD1 (5 bases). Germline lookup yields CDR1 LGHDT and CDR2 YNNKEL (reference sequence). V lost 5 bases, J lost 3 bases, and 7 bases lay in between. The CDR3 is 12 residues long. The CDR3 protein is CASSGGHTEAFF. The CDR3 DNA sequence: TGTGCCAGCAGCGGGGGACACACTGAAGCTTTCTTT. The whole variable domain, filled in from reference TRBV3-1 and TRBJ1-1, reads DTAVSQTPKYLVTQMGNDKSIKCEQNLGHDTMYWYKQDSKKFLKIMFSYNNKELIINETVPNRFSPKSPDKAHLNLHINSLELGDSAVYFCASSGGHTEAFFGQGTRLTVV.

This clonotype has ten or more counts. The gene calls are TRBV20-1 and TRBJ2-7; TRBD2 aligns across 8 bases. The ends lost 0 bases at V and 1 base at J; junction bases unmatched: 5. Germline CDR1 DFQATT, CDR2 SNEGSKA (reference sequence). The length of the CDR3 is 15 residues. CDR3 DNA sequence: TGCAGTGCTAGAGATGCTGGCGGGAGGTCCTACGAGCAGTACTTC. Translation: CSARDAGGRSYEQYF.

This clonotype was counted ten times or more. The chain recombines TRBV20-1 with TRBJ1-1; D call uncertain. V lost 0 bases and J 10 bases, leaving 27 bases between the germline ends. The germline gives CDR1 DFQATT, CDR2 SNEGSKA (reference sequence). CDR3 size: 17 residues. The chain's CDR3 is CSARDYLEVELHIGAFF. The CDR3 coding sequence is TGCAGTGCTAGAGACTATTTGGAGGTGGAACTCCATATCGGAGCTTTCTTT.

This clonotype appeared a single time. The chain has TRBV29-1 and TRBJ2-5; D remains ambiguous. Germline CDR1 reads SQVTM; CDR2 reads ANQGSEA. V lost 7 bases, J lost 4 bases, and 13 bases lay in between. The CDR3 spans 12 residues. CDR3 DNA sequence: TGCAGCGCCCTGCCGGGCGGAGAGACCCAGTACTTC. Amino acid sequence: CSALPGGETQYF. Full variable domain (outside the CDR3, taken from reference TRBV29-1 and TRBJ2-5): SAVISQKPSRDICQRGTSLTIQCQVDSQVTMMFWYRQQPGQSLTLIATANQGSEATYESGFVIDKFPISRPNLTFSTLTVSNMSPEDSSIYLCSALPGGETQYFGPGTRLLVL.

This clonotype was detected a few times. The gene calls are TRBV11-1 and TRBJ2-7; 11 nucleotides agree with TRBD2. The CDR3 covers 17 residues. V lost 5 bases to trimming and J lost 2 bases; unmatched junction nucleotides: 11. The germline V gene has CDR1 SGHAT and CDR2 FQDESV (reference sequence). Here the CDR3 DNA reads TGTGCCAGCAGCCCCAGGCTAATAGCGGGAGGGGCCTACGAGCAGTACTTC. Its protein product is CASSPRLIAGGAYEQYF.

This clonotype was observed many times. CDR3 protein: CASSSFDSYQPQHF. The CDR3 DNA sequence: TGTGCCAGCAGCTCATTCGACAGTTATCAGCCCCAGCATTTT. The chain combines TRBV7-9 with TRBJ1-5; TRBD1 might be the D (5 bases). V was pared by 4 bases and J by 5 bases, with 12 bases between. This CDR3 is 14 amino acids long. Germline CDR1 is SEHNR and CDR2 is FQNEAQ (reference sequence).

The chain uses TRBV30 and TRBJ1-3; D might be TRBD1 (6 bases). Germline loops: CDR1 GTSNPN, CDR2 SVGIG (reference sequence). Trimming removed 0 bases from V and 0 bases from J, with 9 bases in between. This CDR3 spans 15 amino acids. This CDR3 is CAWSVGTLSGNTIYF. CDR3 nucleotide sequence: TGTGCCTGGAGTGTAGGGACACTCTCTGGAAACACCATATATTTT.

The gene calls are TRBV19 and TRBJ2-5; D is possibly TRBD2 (6 bases). The CDR3 sequence is 14 residues long. Trimming took off 3 bases at V and 4 bases at J, with 12 bases between the two ends. Germline assignment: CDR1 LNHDA and CDR2 SQIVND (reference sequence). CDR3 DNA: TGTGCCAGTAGTATGTTTGGAGGGGCAGAGACCCAGTACTTC. Translating gives CASSMFGGAETQYF.

In its sample, this clonotype was seen many times. This chain links TRBV29-1 with TRBJ2-5; unclear D gene. Germline loops: CDR1 SQVTM, CDR2 ANQGSEA. With 4 bases removed from V and 0 bases from J, the gap between germline ends came to 6 bases. The CDR3 consists of 12 residues. The CDR3 loop reads CSVGGHQETQYF. The CDR3 bases are TGCAGCGTTGGGGGTCACCAAGAGACCCAGTACTTC.

The genes are TRBV3-1 and TRBJ2-2; 7 nucleotides line up with TRBD1. Looked up from germline, CDR1 is LGHDT and CDR2 is YNNKEL (reference sequence). V dropped 6 bases and J dropped 3; count of bases not matched to a gene: 4. The CDR3 totals 14 residues. DNA of the CDR3: TGTGCCAGCAGTACAGGGGAAGACACCGGGGAGCTGTTTTTT. Its protein is CASSTGEDTGELFF.

This clonotype was seen repeatedly, ten times or more. The chain has TRBV6-5 and TRBJ2-5, with D uncertain. The CDR3 totals 13 residues. Germline V lookup: CDR1 MNHEY, CDR2 SVGAGI. Between the trimmed V and J ends, which lost 2 bases and 5 bases, there was a span of 9 bases. CDR3 coding DNA: TGTGCCAGCAGTTACATTACGAGGGAGACCCAGTACTTC. Protein: CASSYITRETQYF.

This clonotype was seen many times. The J gene is TRBJ1-2, the V gene TRBV7-8, with 7 nucleotides matching TRBD1. This CDR3 is 16 amino acids long. Looked up from germline, CDR1 is SGHVS and CDR2 is FQNEAQ. The V segment lost 1 base and the J segment 0 bases; nucleotides outside the gene matches: 5. This CDR3 is CASSLGRQGPNYGYTF. The CDR3 DNA is TGTGCCAGCAGCTTAGGACGACAGGGCCCTAACTATGGCTACACCTTC.

Many counts were recorded for this clonotype. The chain links TRBV5-6 to TRBJ2-6, with a weak D call TRBD1 (6 bases). Germline V gene lookup returns CDR1 SGHDT and CDR2 YYEEEE. Trimming stripped 4 bases from V and 0 bases from J, with 14 bases between. The CDR3 spans 17 residues. The CDR3 region is CASSLGHRASGANVLTF. CDR3 sequence (DNA): TGTGCCAGCAGCCTTGGGCACAGGGCCTCTGGGGCCAACGTCCTGACTTTC.

As regards this clonotype: A much larger clone lies a single base off, so this may be a read error. The chain combines TRBV6-1 with TRBJ1-5; 9 bases fit TRBD1. Germline V lookup: CDR1 MNHNS, CDR2 SASEGT. The CDR3 sequence is 14 residues long. After removal of 6 bases from V and 5 bases from J, the junction contained 5 bases not matched to a gene. The CDR3 reads CASRSGTGHQPQHF. DNA for the CDR3: TGTGCCAGCAGATCCGGGACAGGGCATCAGCCCCAGCATTTT.

The rearrangement links TRBV12-3 or TRBV12-4 to TRBJ2-5; 8 nucleotides agree with TRBD2. The CDR3 is 16 amino acids. The V and J ends lost 6 bases and 8 bases, in that order; junction bases with no gene match: 17. In DNA form, the CDR3 reads TGTGCCAGCAGAACCGGGACTAGAGGCCCAGGTGGCACCCAGTACTTC. It is translated as CASRTGTRGPGGTQYF.

The sample holds many counts of this clonotype. The chain uses TRBV11-2 and TRBJ2-7; TRBD2 matches 14 bases. Germline CDR1 reads SGHAT; CDR2 reads FQNNGV. The CDR3 sequence is 18 residues long. The ends lost 5 bases at V and 0 bases at J; junction bases unmatched: 9. CDR3 nucleotides: TGTGCCAGCAGCCTTATGACTAGCGGGGGGGGAAGCTCCTACGAGCAGTACTTC. It is translated as CASSLMTSGGGSSYEQYF. Based on the CDR3 plus reference TRBV11-2 and TRBJ2-7, the full variable domain is EAGVAQSPRYKIIEKRQSVAFWCNPISGHATLYWYQQILGQGPKLLIQFQNNGVVDDSQLPKDRFSAERLKGVDSTLKIQPAKLEDSAVYLCASSLMTSGGGSSYEQYFGPGTRLTVT.

At least ten counts were recorded for this clonotype. The CDR3 end shows no conserved phenylalanine or tryptophan, and so a read error is likely. The J gene is TRBJ1-5, the V gene TRBV30; D remains ambiguous. The V gene's germline CDR1 is GTSNPN and CDR2 SVGIG (reference sequence). The CDR3 runs 12 residues. The ends were cut back, 2 bases at V and 4 bases at J, with 6 bases in the middle. The CDR3 nucleotides read TGTGCCTGGAGTTTCAAGAATCAGCCCCAGCATCTT. It encodes CAWSFKNQPQHL.

At least ten counts were recorded for this clonotype. The chain combines TRBV12-3 or TRBV12-4 with TRBJ1-1, with 7 bases lining up with TRBD1. V shed 1 base, J shed 0 bases, and the junction held 5 bases outside the gene matches. The CDR3 runs 16 residues. CDR3 nucleotides: TGTGCCAGCAGTTTAGGCCGGGACAGCCTGAACACTGAAGCTTTCTTT. Translated: CASSLGRDSLNTEAFF.

This clonotype was seen repeatedly, ten times or more. The chain is built from TRBV30 and TRBJ1-2; D is unresolved. Trimming stripped 2 bases from V and 4 bases from J, with 5 bases between. The length of the CDR3 is 11 residues. In germline, CDR1 is GTSNPN, CDR2 SVGIG (reference sequence). The CDR3, as DNA: TGTGCCTGGAGTAACAGCTATGGCTACACCTTC. It specifies CAWSNSYGYTF.